What follows are 16 T cell receptor beta chains derived from one specimen sequenced in a study of lymphopenia after photon versus proton radiotherapy (dated 2019 in TCRdb). The library was prepared using the immunoSEQ multiplex PCR assay. In its TCRdb copy, this immuneACCESS table keeps in-frame sequences only and misses some clones. Where compared with another copy, unresolved V genes explain less than half of these, and the others have no known cause. This sample lists roughly 63,000 clones; approximately 88% were detected once. Around 2.2% of the sample is taken by the ten largest. The starting material was peripheral blood, obtained from a patient treated with proton-based radiotherapy. The receptors derive from a man aged 60 to 75 with pancreatic cancer.

The rearrangement links TRBV7-9 to TRBJ2-7, with D uncertain. The CDR3 totals 15 residues. Germline-derived CDR1 and CDR2 are SEHNR and FQNEAQ (reference sequence). V lost 1 base and J 0 bases, leaving 10 bases between the germline ends. The CDR3 here is CASSLEKRSSYEQYF. Written as DNA, the CDR3 is TGTGCCAGCAGCTTAGAAAAGAGGAGCTCCTACGAGCAGTACTTC. The full variable domain, with the rest looked up from reference TRBV7-9 and TRBJ2-7, is DTGVSQNPRHKITKRGQNVTFRCDPISEHNRLYWYRQTLGQGPEFLTYFQNEAQLEKSRLLSDRFSAERPKGSFSTLEIQRTEQGDSAMYLCASSLEKRSSYEQYFGPGTRLTVT.

CDR3 amino acids: CATSRARDSGGELFF. The CDR3 DNA reads as TGTGCCACCAGCAGAGCCCGGGACTCGGGCGGGGAGCTGTTTTTT. This chain links TRBV15 with TRBJ2-2; D perhaps matches TRBD2 (6 bases). V lost 1 base, J lost 7 bases, and 13 bases lay in between. The CDR3 is 15 amino acids. Germline CDR1 and CDR2: LNHNV and YYDKDF (reference sequence).

This chain links TRBV11-3 with TRBJ1-1; the match to TRBD1 covers 10 bases. Germline CDR1 is SGHNT and CDR2 is YENEEA. Trimming at V came to 5 bases and at J to 6 bases, leaving 6 bases not matched to a gene. The CDR3 has 14 amino acids. CDR3 residues: CASSPGQGGAEAFF. The CDR3 DNA reads as TGTGCCAGCAGCCCAGGACAGGGGGGGGCTGAAGCTTTCTTT.

The CDR3 DNA follows: TGTGCCAGCAGCCGTCCCGGGGCGGCGAACACTGAAGCTTTCTTT. This codes for CASSRPGAANTEAFF. The chain is built from TRBV7-9 and TRBJ1-1, with D maybe TRBD1 (5 bases). This CDR3 has 15 amino acids. Germline V lookup: CDR1 SEHNR, CDR2 FQNEAQ (reference sequence). V was cut by 5 bases and J by 1 base, with 14 bases left in between. The whole variable domain, filled in from reference TRBV7-9 and TRBJ1-1, reads DTGVSQNPRHKITKRGQNVTFRCDPISEHNRLYWYRQTLGQGPEFLTYFQNEAQLEKSRLLSDRFSAERPKGSFSTLEIQRTEQGDSAMYLCASSRPGAANTEAFFGQGTRLTVV.

V is TRBV28 and J is TRBJ1-1; 7 nucleotides align to TRBD1. V was clipped by 5 bases and J by 1 base; unmatched bases: 7. Germline CDR1 reads MDHEN; CDR2 reads SYDVKM. CDR3 length: 15 amino acids. The DNA of the CDR3 is TGTGCCAGCAGTACAGGGGAGTGGGAGAACACTGAAGCTTTCTTT. This gives the protein CASSTGEWENTEAFF.

The chain recombines TRBV28 with TRBJ2-2, with a weak D call TRBD2 (6 bases). This CDR3 is 14 amino acids long. V was cut by 10 bases and J by 1 base, with 13 bases left in between. Germline V gene sequence: CDR1 MDHEN, CDR2 SYDVKM. The CDR3 DNA sequence: TGTGCCACACGGGGGATTCTGAACACCGGGGAGCTGTTTTTT. This codes for CATRGILNTGELFF.

The chain is built from TRBV7-2 and TRBJ1-1; D is perhaps TRBD1 (5 bases). The CDR3 extends over 15 amino acids. Deletions cut 1 base from V and 3 bases from J, with 12 bases between. CDR1 is SGHTA, CDR2 FQGNSA, per germline. As DNA, the CDR3 is TGTGCCAGCAGCTTAGACCAGGGCCGGTACACTGAAGCTTTCTTT. Translating gives CASSLDQGRYTEAFF.

The chain joins TRBV9 to TRBJ2-3; weak D call: TRBD2 (5 bases). This CDR3 has 15 amino acids. CDR1 SGDLS and CDR2 YYNGEE come from the germline V gene. The V end lost 4 bases, the J end lost 6 bases, and 18 bases lay between the germline ends. The DNA for the CDR3 is TGTGCCAGCAGCTTGACTGGAGGTGGGTGGGATACGCAGTATTTT. Translating gives CASSLTGGGWDTQYF.

The chain couples TRBV4-2 to TRBJ2-7; 12 bases line up with TRBD2. This CDR3 comprises 20 residues. Germline V gene sequence: CDR1 LGHNA, CDR2 YNFKEQ. J gave up 5 bases and V 3 bases, and 20 bases lay outside the gene matches. CDR3 loop: CASSHLLPGLAGSGMDEQYF. The CDR3 DNA reads as TGTGCCAGCAGCCACCTCCTGCCCGGACTAGCGGGATCGGGGATGGACGAGCAGTACTTC.

The chain carries TRBV13 and TRBJ2-4; 12 bases align to TRBD2. Trimming at V came to 4 bases and at J to 4 bases, leaving 14 bases not matched to a gene. The CDR3 contains 19 residues. Germline-derived CDR1 and CDR2 are PRHDT and FYEKMQ (reference sequence). Here the CDR3 reads CASSSSSGLAGTMKNIQYF. DNA of the CDR3: TGTGCCAGCAGCTCGAGCTCCGGACTAGCGGGGACGATGAAAAACATTCAGTACTTC.

The rearrangement joins TRBV19 to TRBJ1-4, with D unresolved. The V end was cut by 5 bases, the J end by 0 bases, with 13 bases between. CDR1 is LNHDA, CDR2 SQIVND, per germline (reference sequence). This CDR3 comprises 16 residues. DNA of the CDR3: TGTGCCAGTAGTGCTGAGATTAGGACAACTAATGAAAAACTGTTTTTT. Translating it yields CASSAEIRTTNEKLFF.

The V and J genes are TRBV30 and TRBJ2-3; TRBD2 might be the D (5 bases). V was pared by 3 bases and J by 0 bases, with 10 bases between. This CDR3 has 14 amino acids. CDR1 is GTSNPN and CDR2 is SVGIG in the germline V gene (reference sequence). Here the CDR3 reads CAWRTTPSTDTQYF. The CDR3 DNA reads TGTGCCTGGAGGACTACTCCTAGCACAGATACGCAGTATTTT.

The genes are TRBV2 and TRBJ1-2; a weak D match, TRBD1 (5 bases). V lost 3 bases and J 3 bases, leaving 14 bases between the germline ends. This CDR3 has 15 residues. Germline values: CDR1 SNHLY, CDR2 FYNNEI. The CDR3 reads CASSDVTGGDYGYTF. DNA of the CDR3: TGTGCCAGCAGTGATGTTACGGGGGGTGACTATGGCTACACCTTC. Full variable domain (rest looked up from reference TRBV2 and TRBJ1-2): EPEVTQTPSHQVTQMGQEVILRCVPISNHLYFYWYRQILGQKVEFLVSFYNNEISEKSEIFDDQFSVERPDGSNFTLKIRSTKLEDSAMYFCASSDVTGGDYGYTFGSGTRLTVV.

V usage is TRBV6-1 and J usage is TRBJ1-1; D might be TRBD1 (6 bases). V was shortened by 8 bases and J by 5 bases, with 21 bases between the two germline ends. The germline V gene has CDR1 MNHNS and CDR2 SASEGT. This CDR3 region has 15 residues. In nucleotides, the CDR3 is TGTGCCAGCGGGGGGCCGGAGGCTAGAAGGACTGAAGCTTTCTTT. Encoded protein: CASGGPEARRTEAFF.

This rearrangement joins TRBV14 to TRBJ2-3; 9 nucleotides line up with TRBD2. The CDR3 is 15 amino acids. The germline gives CDR1 SGHDN, CDR2 FVKESK. J lost 4 bases, V lost 0 bases, and 2 bases had no gene match. Here the CDR3 DNA reads TGTGCCAGCAGCCAAGATAGCGGGAGTGCAGATACGCAGTATTTT. It translates to CASSQDSGSADTQYF.

The chain uses TRBV6-1 and TRBJ2-7; the match to TRBD2 covers 7 bases. Germline CDR1 reads MNHNS; CDR2 reads SASEGT. Trimming cost V 1 base and J 1 base; bases outside gene matches: 4. This CDR3 is 15 amino acids long. The DNA of the CDR3 is TGTGCCAGCAGTGAAGGTTGGGGGGGGTCCTACGAGCAGTACTTC. Translating gives CASSEGWGGSYEQYF.